This record covers a single T cell receptor beta chain. Its antigen remains unidentified. This sample stems from a study of T-cell memory formation after mild COVID-19. TCRdb fed the 5' RACE reads into MiXCR, producing one record per CDR3 protein. The repertoire has 120,000 to 150,000 distinct CDR3 sequences, more than 13% of them found once; the top ten carry 25% to 30%. Whole-study findings and limits: Contracting CD4+ clones were located mainly in CM and EM, and CD8+ clones in EMRA.

Trimming removed 5 bases from V and 3 bases from J, with 12 bases in between. The CDR3 is made up of 14 amino acids. The sequence was obtained from an adult woman who had mild COVID-19 (a few samples of this study predate the infection). Cell type and time point are not known. Sequenced sample: PBMCs or a T cell subset sorted from them (not recorded which). V and J are TRBV12-3 or TRBV12-4 and TRBJ2-3; possibly TRBD1 for D (5 bases). CDR3 nucleotide sequence: TGTGCCAGCAGTCCCACCAGGGAAACAGATACGCAGTATTTT. Protein product: CASSPTRETDTQYF.